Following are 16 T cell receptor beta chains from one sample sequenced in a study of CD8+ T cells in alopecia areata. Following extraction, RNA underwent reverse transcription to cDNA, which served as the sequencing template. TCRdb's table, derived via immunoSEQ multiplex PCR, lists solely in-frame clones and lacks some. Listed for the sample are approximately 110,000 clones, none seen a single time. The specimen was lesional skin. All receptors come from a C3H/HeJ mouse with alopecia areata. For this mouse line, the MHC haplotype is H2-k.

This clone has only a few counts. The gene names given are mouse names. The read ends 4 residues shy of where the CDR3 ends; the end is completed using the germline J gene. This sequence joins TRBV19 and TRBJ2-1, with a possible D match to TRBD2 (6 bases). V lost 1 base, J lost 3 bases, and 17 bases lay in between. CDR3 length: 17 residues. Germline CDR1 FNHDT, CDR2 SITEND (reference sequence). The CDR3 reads CASSINGGSPFYAEQFF. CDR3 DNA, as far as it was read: TGTGCCAGCAGTATAAACGGGGGGTCTCCTTTCTATGCT.

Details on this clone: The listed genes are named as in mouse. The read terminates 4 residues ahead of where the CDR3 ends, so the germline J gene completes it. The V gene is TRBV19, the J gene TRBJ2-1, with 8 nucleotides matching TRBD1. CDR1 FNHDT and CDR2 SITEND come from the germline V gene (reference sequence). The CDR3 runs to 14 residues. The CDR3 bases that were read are TGTGCCAGCAGTCCGACAGGGGTTGAGGCT. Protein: CASSPTGVEA. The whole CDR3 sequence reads CASSPTGVEAEQFF.

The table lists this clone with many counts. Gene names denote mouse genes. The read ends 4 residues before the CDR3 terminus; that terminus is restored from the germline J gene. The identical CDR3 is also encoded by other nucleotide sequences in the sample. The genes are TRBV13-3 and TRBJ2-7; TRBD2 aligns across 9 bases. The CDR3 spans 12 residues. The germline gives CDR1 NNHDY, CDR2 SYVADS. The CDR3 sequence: CASRRLGDEQYF. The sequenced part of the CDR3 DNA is TGTGCCAGCAGGAGACTGGGGGAT.

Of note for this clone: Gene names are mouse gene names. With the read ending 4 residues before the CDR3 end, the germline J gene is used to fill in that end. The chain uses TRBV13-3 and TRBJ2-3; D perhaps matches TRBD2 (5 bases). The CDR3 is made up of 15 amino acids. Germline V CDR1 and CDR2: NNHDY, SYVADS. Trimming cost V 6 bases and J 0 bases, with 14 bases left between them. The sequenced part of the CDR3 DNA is TGTGCCAGCACCCGACTGAACCGTAGTGCAGAA. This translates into CASTRLNRSAE. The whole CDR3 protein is CASTRLNRSAETLYF.

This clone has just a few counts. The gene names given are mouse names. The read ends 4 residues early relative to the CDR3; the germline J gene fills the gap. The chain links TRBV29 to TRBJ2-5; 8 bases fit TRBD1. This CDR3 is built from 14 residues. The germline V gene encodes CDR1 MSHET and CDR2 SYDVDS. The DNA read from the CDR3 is TGTGCTAGCAGACCGGACAGGGAGGGAGAC. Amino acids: CASRPDREGD. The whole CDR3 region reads CASRPDREGDTQYF. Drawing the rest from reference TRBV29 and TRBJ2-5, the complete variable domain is DMKVTQMPRYLIKRMGENVLLECGQDMSHETMYWYRQDPGLGLQLIYISYDVDSNSEGDIPKGYRVSRKKREHFSLILDSAKTNQTSVYFCASRPDREGDTQYFGPGTRLLVL.

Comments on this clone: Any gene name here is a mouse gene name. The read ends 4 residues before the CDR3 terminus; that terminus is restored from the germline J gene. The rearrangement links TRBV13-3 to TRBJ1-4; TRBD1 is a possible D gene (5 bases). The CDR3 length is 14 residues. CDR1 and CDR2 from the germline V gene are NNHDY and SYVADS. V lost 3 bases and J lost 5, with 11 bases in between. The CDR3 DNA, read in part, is TGTGCCAGCAGTGGCCGGACACCGAACGAA. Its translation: CASSGRTPNE. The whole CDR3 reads CASSGRTPNERLFF.

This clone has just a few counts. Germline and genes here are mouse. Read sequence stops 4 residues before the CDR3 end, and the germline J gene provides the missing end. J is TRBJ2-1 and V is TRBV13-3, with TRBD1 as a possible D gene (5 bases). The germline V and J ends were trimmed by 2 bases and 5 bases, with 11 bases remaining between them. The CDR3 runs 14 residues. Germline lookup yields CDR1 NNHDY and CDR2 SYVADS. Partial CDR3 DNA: TGTGCCAGCAGTGACCAGGGATGGGATGCT. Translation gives CASSDQGWDA. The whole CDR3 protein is CASSDQGWDAEQFF.

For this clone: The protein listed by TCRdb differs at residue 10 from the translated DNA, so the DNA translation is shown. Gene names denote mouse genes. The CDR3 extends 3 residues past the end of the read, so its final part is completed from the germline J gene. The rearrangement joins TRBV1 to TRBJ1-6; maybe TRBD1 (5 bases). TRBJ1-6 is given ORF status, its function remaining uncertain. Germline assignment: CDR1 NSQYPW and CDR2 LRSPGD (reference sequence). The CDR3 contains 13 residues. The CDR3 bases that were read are TGCACCTGCAGTGCAGATTTCGGACACCCC. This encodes CTCSADFGHP. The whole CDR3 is CTCSADFGHPLYF.

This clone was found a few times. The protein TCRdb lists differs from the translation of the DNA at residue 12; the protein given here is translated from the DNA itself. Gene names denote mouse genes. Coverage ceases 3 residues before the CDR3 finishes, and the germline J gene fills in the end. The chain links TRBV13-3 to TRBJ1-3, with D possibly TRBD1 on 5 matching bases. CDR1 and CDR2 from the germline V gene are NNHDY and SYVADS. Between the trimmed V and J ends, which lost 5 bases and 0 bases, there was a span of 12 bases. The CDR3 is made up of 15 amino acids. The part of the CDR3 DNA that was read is TGTGCCAGCAGCCCGACAGAGAATTCTGGAAATACG. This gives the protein CASSPTENSGNT. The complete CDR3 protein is CASSPTENSGNTLYF.

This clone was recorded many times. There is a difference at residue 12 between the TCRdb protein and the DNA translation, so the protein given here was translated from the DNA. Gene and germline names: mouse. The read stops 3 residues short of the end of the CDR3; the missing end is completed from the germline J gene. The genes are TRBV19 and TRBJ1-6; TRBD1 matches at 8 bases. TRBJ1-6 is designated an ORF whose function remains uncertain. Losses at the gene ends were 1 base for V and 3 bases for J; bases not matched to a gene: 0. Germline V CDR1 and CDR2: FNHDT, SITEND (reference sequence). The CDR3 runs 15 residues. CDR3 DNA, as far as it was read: TGTGCCAGCAGTATAACAGGGGGCTATAATTCGCCC. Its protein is CASSITGGYNSP. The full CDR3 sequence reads CASSITGGYNSPLYF.

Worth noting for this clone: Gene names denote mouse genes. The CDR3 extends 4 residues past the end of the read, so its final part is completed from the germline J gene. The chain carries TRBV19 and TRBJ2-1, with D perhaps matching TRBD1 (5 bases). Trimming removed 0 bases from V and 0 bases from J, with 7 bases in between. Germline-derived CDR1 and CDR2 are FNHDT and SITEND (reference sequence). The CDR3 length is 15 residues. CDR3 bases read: TGTGCCAGCAGTATAGAGGGGTATAACTATGCT. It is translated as CASSIEGYNYA. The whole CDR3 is CASSIEGYNYAEQFF.

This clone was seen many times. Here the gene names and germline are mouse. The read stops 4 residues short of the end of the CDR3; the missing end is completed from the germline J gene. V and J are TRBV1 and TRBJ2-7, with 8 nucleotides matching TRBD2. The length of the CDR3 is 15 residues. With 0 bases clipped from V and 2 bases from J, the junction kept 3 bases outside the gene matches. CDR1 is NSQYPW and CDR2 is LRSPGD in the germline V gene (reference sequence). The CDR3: CTCSADQLGAYEQYF. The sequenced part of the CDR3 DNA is TGCACCTGCAGTGCAGATCAACTGGGGGCCTAT.

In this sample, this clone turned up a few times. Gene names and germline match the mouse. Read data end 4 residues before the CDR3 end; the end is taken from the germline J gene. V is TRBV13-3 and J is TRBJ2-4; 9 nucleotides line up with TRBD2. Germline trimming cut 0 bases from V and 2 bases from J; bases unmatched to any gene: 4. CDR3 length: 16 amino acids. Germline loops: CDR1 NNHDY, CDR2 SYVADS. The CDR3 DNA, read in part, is TGTGCCAGCAGTGATGGACTGGGGGAAGTTCAAAAC. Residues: CASSDGLGEVQN. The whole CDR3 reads CASSDGLGEVQNTLYF.

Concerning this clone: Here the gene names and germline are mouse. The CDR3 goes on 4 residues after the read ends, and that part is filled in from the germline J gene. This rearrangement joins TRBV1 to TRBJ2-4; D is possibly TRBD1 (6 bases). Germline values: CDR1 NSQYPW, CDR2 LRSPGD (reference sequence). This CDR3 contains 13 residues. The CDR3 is CTCSGDKKNTLYF. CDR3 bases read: TGCACCTGCAGTGGGGACAAAAAAAAC.

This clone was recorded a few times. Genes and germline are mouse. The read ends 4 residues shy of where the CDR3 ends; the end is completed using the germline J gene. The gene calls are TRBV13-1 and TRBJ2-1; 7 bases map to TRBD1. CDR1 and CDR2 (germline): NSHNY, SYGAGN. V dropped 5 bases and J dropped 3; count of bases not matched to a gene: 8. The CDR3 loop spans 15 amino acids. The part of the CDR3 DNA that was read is TGTGCCAGCAGCCTCCTCGCAGGGGGCTATGCT. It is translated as CASSLLAGGYA. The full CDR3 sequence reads CASSLLAGGYAEQFF.

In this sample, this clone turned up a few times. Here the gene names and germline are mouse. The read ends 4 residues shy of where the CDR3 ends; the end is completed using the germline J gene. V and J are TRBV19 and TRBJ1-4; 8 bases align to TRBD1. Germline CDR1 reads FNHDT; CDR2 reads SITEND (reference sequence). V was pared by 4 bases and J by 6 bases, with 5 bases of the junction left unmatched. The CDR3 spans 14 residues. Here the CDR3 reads CASSWADRDERLFF. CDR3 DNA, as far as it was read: TGTGCCAGCAGTTGGGCGGACAGGGACGAA.